This TCR beta chain derives from a study of T cells of healthy individuals. This clonotype has more than one count but fewer than ten. CDR3 length equals 14 residues. V gave up 6 bases and J gave up 0 bases, with 9 bases separating them. The V gene's germline CDR1 is SGHKS and CDR2 YYEKEE (reference sequence). TCRdb ran MiXCR on the 5' RACE reads and lists one entry per CDR3 protein. This table has about 53,000 distinct CDR3 sequences, roughly 14% appearing once. The rearrangement joins TRBV5-5 to TRBJ1-4; D gene ambiguous. This TCR came from a human donor in good health. The CDR3 nucleotides read TGTGCCAGCACCCTAGGGCCAACTAATGAAAAACTGTTTTTT. Translated: CASTLGPTNEKLFF.